Presented here are 26 T cell receptor beta chains from one specimen sequenced in a study of blood T cells in healthy people across ages. A second PCR, run for about 7 to 11 cycles, used a sample-barcoded 5' primer plus a J-beta primer mix. TCRdb re-analysed the 5' RACE reads in MiXCR, keeping a single row per CDR3 protein. The sample lists about 1.1 million distinct CDR3 sequences, around two fifths occurring once. Sequencing was performed on blood. These receptor sequences come from a man aged 18-30 years in good health.

The J gene is TRBJ2-1, the V gene TRBV6-6; no clear D. The CDR3 length is 12 residues. Trimming stripped 7 bases from V and 3 bases from J, with 7 bases between. Germline V gene sequence: CDR1 MNHNY, CDR2 SVGAGI (reference sequence). The CDR3 sequence is CASITGYNEQFF. CDR3 sequence (DNA): TGTGCCAGCATAACGGGCTACAATGAGCAGTTCTTC.

The chain has TRBV29-1 and TRBJ2-1; D is possibly TRBD1 or TRBD2 (5 bases each). Trimming shortened V by 6 bases and J by 5 bases, and 14 bases separated the two germline ends. The CDR3 totals 13 residues. Germline V CDR1 and CDR2: SQVTM, ANQGSEA. The CDR3 bases are TGCAGCGTCATGGGGGTCTACCACAATGAGCAGTTCTTC. It translates to CSVMGVYHNEQFF.

The rearrangement uses TRBV7-2 and TRBJ2-3; the D gene is possibly TRBD1 (5 bases). The V end was cut by 5 bases, the J end by 0 bases, with 12 bases between. From germline, CDR1 is SGHTA and CDR2 FQGNSA. The CDR3 totals 15 residues. The CDR3 DNA follows: TGTGCCAGCAGCACAGTGGGGCAGAGCACAGATACGCAGTATTTT. It encodes CASSTVGQSTDTQYF.

The chain is built from TRBV5-1 and TRBJ1-1; D is undetermined. Deletions cut 6 bases from V and 0 bases from J, with 12 bases between. The CDR3 consists of 14 residues. CDR1 and CDR2 (germline): SGHRS, YFSETQ. Here the CDR3 reads CASTGSTMNTEAFF. The CDR3 DNA is TGCGCCAGCACGGGGAGCACAATGAACACTGAAGCTTTCTTT. Looking up the rest from reference TRBV5-1 and TRBJ1-1 gives the full variable domain: KAGVTQTPRYLIKTRGQQVTLSCSPISGHRSVSWYQQTPGQGLQFLFEYFSETQRNKGNFPGRFSGRQFSNSRSEMNVSTLELGDSALYLCASTGSTMNTEAFFGQGTRLTVV.

This clonotype was seen only a few times. This sequence joins TRBV2 and TRBJ2-5; 9 positions agree with TRBD2. V shed 6 bases, J shed 0 bases, and the junction held 2 bases outside the gene matches. Germline V lookup: CDR1 SNHLY, CDR2 FYNNEI. This CDR3 is built from 14 residues. CDR3 protein: CASRGLANQETQYF. The CDR3 nucleotides are TGTGCCAGCAGGGGACTAGCCAACCAAGAGACCCAGTACTTC.

The rearrangement joins TRBV10-3 to TRBJ1-1; D ambiguous. From germline, CDR1 is ENHRY and CDR2 SYGVKD. The CDR3 sequence is 12 residues long. V was trimmed by 5 bases and J by 1 base, leaving 5 bases between them. The CDR3 protein is CAISSPNTEAFF. In nucleotides, the CDR3 is TGTGCCATCAGTTCTCCGAACACTGAAGCTTTCTTT.

The chain combines TRBV6-1 with TRBJ1-5; unclear D gene. This CDR3 contains 15 residues. The V end lost 1 base, the J end lost 9 bases, and 16 bases lay between the germline ends. The germline CDR1 and CDR2 sequences are MNHNS and SASEGT. CDR3 loop: CASSEGAGGSTPQHF. As DNA, the CDR3 is TGTGCCAGCAGTGAAGGAGCTGGAGGGTCTACGCCCCAGCATTTT.

About this clonotype: A much larger clonotype is one base distant, so this may be a read error. The chain combines TRBV20-1 with TRBJ2-4, with 9 bases fitting TRBD1. After removal of 5 bases from V and 13 bases from J, the junction contained 9 bases not matched to a gene. Germline CDR1 reads DFQATT; CDR2 reads SNEGSKA (reference sequence). The CDR3 has 12 residues. DNA for the CDR3: TGCAGTGCTGGGACAGGGTTAGAGGCCCAGTACTTC. It specifies CSAGTGLEAQYF.

The rearrangement joins TRBV4-3 to TRBJ2-3; 8 nucleotides match TRBD1. Germline trimming cut 1 base from V and 4 bases from J; bases unmatched to any gene: 7. Germline V gene sequence: CDR1 LGHNA, CDR2 YSLEER. This CDR3 comprises 16 residues. The CDR3 bases are TGCGCCAGCAGCCAAGTATCAGGGGGCTCAGCAGATACGCAGTATTTT. This sequence encodes CASSQVSGGSADTQYF.

CDR3 DNA: TGCAGTGCTAGAGATCCGGAGGGCGCTAACACTGAAGCTTTCTTT. Residues: CSARDPEGANTEAFF. The chain couples TRBV20-1 to TRBJ1-1; D unclear. CDR1 DFQATT and CDR2 SNEGSKA come from the germline V gene (reference sequence). The germline V and J ends were trimmed by 0 bases and 2 bases, with 13 bases remaining between them. CDR3 length equals 15 residues.

V gene TRBV25-1 combines with J gene TRBJ1-1; D gene uncertain. The germline gives CDR1 MGHDK, CDR2 SYGVNS. The CDR3 is made up of 14 amino acids. V lost 2 bases and J 4 bases, leaving 11 bases between the germline ends. CDR3 DNA sequence: TGTGCCAGCAGTGAAGGGGAATTGGGCACTGAAGCTTTCTTT. Its translation is CASSEGELGTEAFF.

The chain recombines TRBV29-1 with TRBJ1-2, with D possibly matching TRBD1 (6 bases). Trimming pared 4 bases from V and 6 bases from J, leaving 12 bases between. The CDR3 is made up of 12 amino acids. The germline CDR1 and CDR2 sequences are SQVTM and ANQGSEA. The CDR3 loop is CSVGGGADGYTF. CDR3 sequence (DNA): TGCAGCGTTGGGGGGGGCGCCGATGGCTACACCTTC. Filled out from reference TRBV29-1 and TRBJ1-2, the complete variable domain reads SAVISQKPSRDICQRGTSLTIQCQVDSQVTMMFWYRQQPGQSLTLIATANQGSEATYESGFVIDKFPISRPNLTFSTLTVSNMSPEDSSIYLCSVGGGADGYTFGSGTRLTVV.

This clonotype has a handful of counts. The V and J genes are TRBV6-6 and TRBJ1-1; tentatively, D is TRBD1 (5 bases). The CDR3 is 15 residues long. Trimming took off 5 bases at V and 4 bases at J, with 17 bases between the two ends. CDR1 MNHNY and CDR2 SVGAGI come from the germline V gene (reference sequence). CDR3 loop: CASSPTVTASTEAFF. CDR3 coding DNA: TGTGCCAGCAGTCCGACCGTGACAGCTTCCACTGAAGCTTTCTTT.

The chain employs TRBV29-1 and TRBJ1-2; D is unresolved. V lost 1 base and J 0 bases, leaving 6 bases between the germline ends. The CDR3 spans 13 residues. Germline values: CDR1 SQVTM, CDR2 ANQGSEA. The CDR3 nucleotides read TGCAGCGTTGAAGTGCGGGCTAACTATGGCTACACCTTC. This gives the protein CSVEVRANYGYTF.

This chain joins TRBV5-1 and TRBJ1-2; no firm D call. The CDR3 consists of 15 residues. Trimming removed 8 bases at V and 3 bases at J, with 20 bases between. Germline values: CDR1 SGHRS, CDR2 YFSETQ. In DNA, the CDR3 is TGCGCCAGTTGGAGGTCGGAGGGATGGGACTATGGCTACACCTTC. Protein: CASWRSEGWDYGYTF.

This clonotype was seen more than once but under ten times. In nucleotides, the CDR3 is TGTGCCAGCAGCCCTACTAACTCCTACGAGCAGTACTTC. Protein product: CASSPTNSYEQYF. V gene TRBV9 combines with J gene TRBJ2-7; D gene ambiguous. The length of the CDR3 is 13 residues. Germline V gene data show CDR1 as SGDLS and CDR2 as YYNGEE. V lost 4 bases and J lost 0, with 8 bases in between. The whole variable domain, remainder taken from reference TRBV9 and TRBJ2-7, is DSGVTQTPKHLITATGQRVTLRCSPRSGDLSVYWYQQSLDQGLQFLIQYYNGEERAKGNILERFSAQQFPDLHSELNLSSLELGDSALYFCASSPTNSYEQYFGPGTRLTVT.

V gene TRBV20-1 combines with J gene TRBJ2-4, with D hard to call. The CDR3 sequence is 15 residues long. Trimming cost V 5 bases and J 6 bases, with 20 bases left between them. Germline V gives CDR1 DFQATT, CDR2 SNEGSKA (reference sequence). The CDR3 DNA follows: TGCAGTGCTCCCGTAAGGGTTGACCTGAGAAACATTCAGTACTTC. It yields the protein CSAPVRVDLRNIQYF.

The chain links TRBV20-1 to TRBJ2-3; 8 nucleotides align to TRBD2. The V gene end was trimmed by 7 bases and the J gene end by 0 bases; junction bases not matched to a gene: 3. This CDR3 region has 13 residues. Germline CDR1 DFQATT, CDR2 SNEGSKA (reference sequence). The CDR3 spells CSGSGASTDTQYF. The CDR3 DNA is TGCAGTGGTAGCGGGGCTAGCACAGATACGCAGTATTTT.

In this sample, this clonotype turned up once. V is TRBV7-9 and J is TRBJ2-1, with 12 bases identical to TRBD1. Trimming took 2 bases from V and 8 from J; bases not matched to a gene: 7. Germline-derived CDR1 and CDR2 are SEHNR and FQNEAQ (reference sequence). The length of the CDR3 is 16 residues. The CDR3 spells CASSLLPGQGADEQFF. CDR3 sequence (DNA): TGTGCCAGCAGCTTACTTCCGGGACAGGGGGCCGATGAGCAGTTCTTC.

Note on this clonotype: This may arise from a read error, as a much more abundant clone is one base away. CDR3 loop: CSVEDLNEQYF. The CDR3 DNA reads as TGCAGCGTTGAAGATTTAAATGAGCAGTACTTC. V usage is TRBV29-1 and J usage is TRBJ2-5; D not certain. V was shortened by 0 bases and J by 11 bases, with 10 bases between the two germline ends. Germline assignment: CDR1 SQVTM and CDR2 ANQGSEA. The CDR3 runs 11 residues.

This clonotype was seen more than once but under ten times. This chain connects TRBV4-3 to TRBJ2-1; D may correspond to TRBD1 or TRBD2 (5 bases each). V was shortened by 2 bases and J by 5 bases, with 10 bases between the two germline ends. The CDR3 contains 14 residues. Germline CDR1 reads LGHNA; CDR2 reads YSLEER. Here the CDR3 DNA reads TGCGCCAGCAGCCAATGGCAGGGAGACAATGAGCAGTTCTTC. Its translation is CASSQWQGDNEQFF.

This clonotype was counted between two and nine times. J is TRBJ2-3 and V is TRBV30; D gene ambiguous. The CDR3 contains 11 residues. V was pared by 2 bases and J by 9 bases, with 9 bases between. Germline-derived CDR1 and CDR2 are GTSNPN and SVGIG (reference sequence). CDR3 DNA: TGTGCCTGGAGTCTGGAAAGAACGCAGTATTTT. As protein: CAWSLERTQYF. The complete variable domain, with remaining parts taken from reference TRBV30 and TRBJ2-3, reads SQTIHQWPATLVQPVGSPLSLECTVEGTSNPNLYWYRQAAGRGLQLLFYSVGIGQISSEVPQNLSASRPQDRQFILSSKKLLLSDSGFYLCAWSLERTQYFGPGTRLTVL.

On this clonotype itself: At one end, the junction sequence differs from germline, possibly due to a read error. The gene calls are TRBV7-3 and TRBJ1-2; tentative D call: TRBD1 (6 bases). CDR1 is SGHTA, CDR2 FQGTGA, per germline. This CDR3 has 14 residues. CDR3 DNA: TGTGCCAGCAGCTTAACGGACAGTATCGAGGGCTACACTTTC. It is translated as CASSLTDSIEGYTF.

This clonotype was seen just once. Relative to the germline gene, one junction end is altered; a read error may explain this. This chain joins TRBV6-6 and TRBJ2-1; TRBD1 agrees at 9 bases. This CDR3 is built from 16 residues. CDR1 is MNHNY, CDR2 SVGAGI, per germline (reference sequence). The CDR3 DNA sequence: TGTGTCAGCAGTTACTCTCGGGACAGGGTCGCTAATGAGCAGTTCTTC. Protein product: CVSSYSRDRVANEQFF.

In this sample, this clonotype turned up once. V is TRBV12-3 or TRBV12-4 and J is TRBJ2-7; D might be TRBD1 (6 bases). CDR3 length equals 14 residues. V was trimmed by 5 bases and J by 7 bases, leaving 18 bases between them. CDR3 in DNA: TGTGCCAGCAGTCAAAACAGGGTAGGCAATGAGCAGTACTTC. Protein product: CASSQNRVGNEQYF.

The chain combines TRBV29-1 with TRBJ1-2; D remains ambiguous. Germline V gives CDR1 SQVTM, CDR2 ANQGSEA. There are 13 residues in the CDR3. The V and J ends lost 0 bases and 4 bases respectively, with 9 bases between them. Here the CDR3 DNA reads TGCAGCGTTGAAGAGATAAGCAGCTATGGCTACACCTTC. It translates to CSVEEISSYGYTF.